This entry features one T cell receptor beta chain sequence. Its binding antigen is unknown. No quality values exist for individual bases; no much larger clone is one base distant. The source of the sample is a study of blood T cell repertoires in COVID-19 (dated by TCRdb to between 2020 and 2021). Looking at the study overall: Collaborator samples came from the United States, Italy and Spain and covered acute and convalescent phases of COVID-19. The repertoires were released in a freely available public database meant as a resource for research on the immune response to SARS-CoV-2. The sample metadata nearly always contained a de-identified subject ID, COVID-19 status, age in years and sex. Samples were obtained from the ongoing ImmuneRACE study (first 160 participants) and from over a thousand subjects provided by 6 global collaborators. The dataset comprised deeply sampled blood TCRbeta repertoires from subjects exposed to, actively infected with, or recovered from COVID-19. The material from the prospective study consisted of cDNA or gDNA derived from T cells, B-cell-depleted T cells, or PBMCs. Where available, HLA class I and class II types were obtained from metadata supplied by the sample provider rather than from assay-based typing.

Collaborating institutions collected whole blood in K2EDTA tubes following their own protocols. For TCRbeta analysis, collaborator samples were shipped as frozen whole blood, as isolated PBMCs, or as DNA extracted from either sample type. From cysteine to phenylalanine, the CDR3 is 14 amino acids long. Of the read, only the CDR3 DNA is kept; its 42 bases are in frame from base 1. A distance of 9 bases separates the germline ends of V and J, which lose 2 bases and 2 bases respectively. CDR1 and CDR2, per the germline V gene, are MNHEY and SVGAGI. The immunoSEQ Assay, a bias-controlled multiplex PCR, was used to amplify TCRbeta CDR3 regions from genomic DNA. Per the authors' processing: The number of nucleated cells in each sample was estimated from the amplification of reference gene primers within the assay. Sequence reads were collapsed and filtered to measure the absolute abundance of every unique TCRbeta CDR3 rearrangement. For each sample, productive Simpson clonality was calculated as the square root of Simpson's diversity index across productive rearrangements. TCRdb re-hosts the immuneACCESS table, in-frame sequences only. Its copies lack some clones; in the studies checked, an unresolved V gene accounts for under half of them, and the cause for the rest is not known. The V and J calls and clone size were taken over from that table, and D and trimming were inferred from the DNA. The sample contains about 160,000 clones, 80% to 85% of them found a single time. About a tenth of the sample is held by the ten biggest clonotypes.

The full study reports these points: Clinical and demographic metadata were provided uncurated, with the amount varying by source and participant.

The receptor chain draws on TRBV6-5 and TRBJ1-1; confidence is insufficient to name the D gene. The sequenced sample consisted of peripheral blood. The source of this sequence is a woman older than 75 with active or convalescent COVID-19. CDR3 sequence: CASSYRGINTEAFF. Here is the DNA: TGTGCCAGCAGTTACCGGGGTATAAACACTGAAGCTTTCTTT.